These 28 T cell receptor beta chains were sequenced from one sample in a study of blood T cell repertoires in COVID-19. Sequenced by immunoSEQ multiplex PCR; TCRdb stores in-frame clones only, minus some. The sample has 150,000 to 200,000 clones, 90% to 95% seen once. The sample was peripheral blood. These receptors were obtained from a woman between 45 and 60 years old with acute or convalescent COVID-19.

This sequence joins TRBV10-3 and TRBJ1-5, with D tentatively TRBD1 (5 bases). Germline-derived CDR1 and CDR2 are ENHRY and SYGVKD. With 6 bases removed from V and 7 bases from J, the gap between germline ends came to 13 bases. The CDR3 contains 13 residues. The CDR3 loop reads CAISGGWEQPQHF. The CDR3 region has the DNA TGTGCCATCAGCGGGGGTTGGGAACAGCCCCAGCATTTT.

The chain links TRBV4-1 to TRBJ2-5; TRBD2 aligns across 13 bases. Trimming cost V 0 bases and J 5 bases; bases outside gene matches: 3. Germline assignment: CDR1 MGHRA and CDR2 YSYEKL. The CDR3 loop spans 16 amino acids. The CDR3: CASSQELAGGHETQYF. As DNA, the CDR3 is TGCGCCAGCAGCCAAGAACTAGCGGGGGGGCATGAGACCCAGTACTTC.

The J gene is TRBJ2-7, the V gene TRBV19; TRBD1 is a possible D gene (6 bases). V was pared by 1 base and J by 3 bases, with 7 bases between. The germline V gene has CDR1 LNHDA and CDR2 SQIVND (reference sequence). The CDR3 covers 13 residues. CDR3 coding DNA: TGTGCCAGTAGTATAGGACAGGTCTACGAGCAGTACTTC. This encodes CASSIGQVYEQYF.

This clone was picked up a small number of times. The CDR3 nucleotides read TGTGCCAGTAGTATCGGAATGACAGGGGCCACTGAAGCTTTCTTT. This translates into CASSIGMTGATEAFF. The chain has TRBV19 and TRBJ1-1, with 8 bases aligning to TRBD1. The germline V gene encodes CDR1 LNHDA and CDR2 SQIVND (reference sequence). The CDR3 spans 15 residues. V was pared by 3 bases and J by 4 bases, with 7 bases of the junction left unmatched.

The V and J genes are TRBV19 and TRBJ1-5; possibly TRBD1 for D (5 bases). The germline gives CDR1 LNHDA, CDR2 SQIVND (reference sequence). The germline V and J ends were trimmed by 6 bases and 4 bases, with 16 bases remaining between them. This CDR3 has 15 amino acids. Written as DNA, the CDR3 is TGTGCCAGTAGGAGACCCGGGGGTACGAATCAGCCCCAGCATTTT. Protein product: CASRRPGGTNQPQHF.

The CDR3 reads CASSVANQETQYF. CDR3 DNA: TGTGCCAGCAGCGTAGCTAACCAAGAGACCCAGTACTTC. The chain recombines TRBV9 with TRBJ2-5; D uncertain. The CDR3 contains 13 residues. V lost 0 bases and J lost 0, with 3 bases in between. Germline-derived CDR1 and CDR2 are SGDLS and YYNGEE.

The chain links TRBV12-3 or TRBV12-4 to TRBJ2-1; 7 nucleotides line up with TRBD2. V dropped 7 bases and J dropped 12; count of bases not matched to a gene: 12. The CDR3 has 13 amino acids. The CDR3 region is CASIVGGGRRQFF. CDR3 DNA: TGTGCCAGCATTGTTGGGGGAGGGCGTCGGCAGTTCTTC.

A single count supports this clone. This chain joins TRBV2 and TRBJ2-4; 10 bases agree with TRBD1. Germline CDR1 is SNHLY and CDR2 is FYNNEI. The CDR3 is made up of 14 amino acids. With 5 bases clipped from V and 4 bases from J, the junction kept 2 bases outside the gene matches. For the CDR3, the DNA is TGTGCCAGCAGTCTGGGACAGGGGAAAAACATTCAGTACTTC. Residues: CASSLGQGKNIQYF.

V and J are TRBV9 and TRBJ2-7, with unresolved D. Germline values: CDR1 SGDLS, CDR2 YYNGEE. The V gene lost 0 bases and the J gene lost 0 bases, with 7 bases spanning the gap. This CDR3 is built from 14 residues. CDR3 sequence: CASSVATGSYEQYF. In nucleotides, the CDR3 is TGTGCCAGCAGCGTAGCCACGGGCTCCTACGAGCAGTACTTC.

Only one count was recorded for this clone. The chain couples TRBV28 to TRBJ1-2, with D possibly being TRBD1 (5 bases). V lost 5 bases, J lost 4 bases, and 11 bases lay in between. Germline V lookup: CDR1 MDHEN, CDR2 SYDVKM. The CDR3 runs 13 residues. The CDR3, as DNA: TGTGCCAGCAGTCCCTCCGGGGGCTATGGCTACACCTTC. This translates into CASSPSGGYGYTF.

This clone is a singleton in its sample. V usage is TRBV24-1 and J usage is TRBJ2-2, with 8 bases matching TRBD1. J lost 4 bases, V lost 5 bases, and 5 bases had no gene match. The CDR3 has 15 residues. Germline loops: CDR1 KGHDR, CDR2 SFDVKD. This CDR3 is CATSVGQGFTGELFF. The CDR3 bases are TGTGCCACCAGTGTTGGACAGGGTTTCACCGGGGAGCTGTTTTTT.

This chain uses TRBV28 with TRBJ2-2; 8 nucleotides agree with TRBD1. This CDR3 region has 16 residues. V dropped 4 bases and J dropped 4; count of bases not matched to a gene: 8. Germline loops: CDR1 MDHEN, CDR2 SYDVKM. The CDR3 sequence: CASSSTGDGFTGELFF. CDR3 DNA sequence: TGTGCCAGCAGTTCGACAGGGGATGGATTCACCGGGGAGCTGTTTTTT.

The V and J genes are TRBV7-2 and TRBJ1-1; D possibly corresponds to TRBD1 (6 bases). This CDR3 comprises 16 residues. Germline CDR1 is SGHTA and CDR2 is FQGNSA. The germline V and J ends were trimmed by 5 bases and 5 bases, with 21 bases remaining between them. The chain's CDR3 is CASSREAGVLWTEAFF. CDR3 in DNA: TGTGCCAGCAGCCGGGAGGCAGGGGTTCTGTGGACTGAAGCTTTCTTT.

The chain is built from TRBV5-5 and TRBJ1-6; D is possibly TRBD1 (5 bases). V was shortened by 0 bases and J by 10 bases, with 17 bases between the two germline ends. This CDR3 is 16 amino acids long. The germline V gene has CDR1 SGHKS and CDR2 YYEKEE (reference sequence). The CDR3 protein is CASSLGGRVIRSPLHF. The DNA for the CDR3 is TGTGCCAGCAGCTTGGGTGGCAGGGTTATTAGGTCACCCCTCCACTTT.

V usage is TRBV6-5 and J usage is TRBJ1-4, with no clear D. V was trimmed by 2 bases and J by 5 bases, leaving 9 bases between them. This CDR3 spans 14 amino acids. Germline V gene sequence: CDR1 MNHEY, CDR2 SVGAGI. As DNA, the CDR3 is TGTGCCAGCAGTTACGGGAGTTTAAATGAAAAACTGTTTTTT. This sequence encodes CASSYGSLNEKLFF.

The chain is built from TRBV29-1 and TRBJ1-1; perhaps TRBD1 as D (5 bases). V gave up 6 bases and J gave up 4 bases, with 9 bases separating them. The CDR3 extends over 11 amino acids. Germline values: CDR1 SQVTM, CDR2 ANQGSEA. In DNA, the CDR3 is TGCAGCGTGGGAAGGGGCACTGAAGCTTTCTTT. Its protein product is CSVGRGTEAFF. The entire variable domain, with the rest obtained from reference TRBV29-1 and TRBJ1-1, is as follows: SAVISQKPSRDICQRGTSLTIQCQVDSQVTMMFWYRQQPGQSLTLIATANQGSEATYESGFVIDKFPISRPNLTFSTLTVSNMSPEDSSIYLCSVGRGTEAFFGQGTRLTVV.

V usage is TRBV6-2 or TRBV6-3 and J usage is TRBJ1-2; D is undetermined. The CDR3 is 13 residues long. Germline CDR1 is MNHEY and CDR2 is SVGEGT. V lost 3 bases and J lost 0, with 5 bases in between. Here the CDR3 reads CASSYGANYGYTF. CDR3 bases: TGTGCCAGCAGTTATGGAGCTAACTATGGCTACACCTTC.

V is TRBV2 and J is TRBJ2-1, with D possibly TRBD2 on 5 matching bases. Trimming took 3 bases from V and 9 from J, leaving 15 bases between them. The germline CDR1 and CDR2 sequences are SNHLY and FYNNEI. This CDR3 contains 14 residues. The CDR3 loop reads CASSDSVTSVEQFF. CDR3 DNA sequence: TGTGCCAGCAGTGATTCTGTCACTAGTGTTGAGCAGTTCTTC.

J is TRBJ1-5 and V is TRBV6-1, with a possible D match to TRBD1 (5 bases). The ends were cut back, 2 bases at V and 4 bases at J, with 9 bases in the middle. This CDR3 comprises 14 residues. Germline CDR1 is MNHNS and CDR2 is SASEGT. DNA of the CDR3: TGTGCCAGCAGTGAACTGACAGAAAATCAGCCCCAGCATTTT. Translating gives CASSELTENQPQHF.

The gene calls are TRBV5-6 and TRBJ2-6; 8 bases agree with TRBD1. In germline, CDR1 is SGHDT, CDR2 YYEEEE. This CDR3 contains 17 residues. The trim removed 0 bases at V and 2 bases at J, leaving 4 bases unmatched. This CDR3 reads CASSLVDRVAGANVLTF. CDR3 sequence (DNA): TGTGCCAGCAGCTTGGTGGACAGGGTCGCTGGGGCCAACGTCCTGACTTTC.

CDR3 loop: CASSEGRDSPLHF. CDR3 DNA: TGTGCCAGCAGTGAAGGCAGGGATTCACCCCTCCACTTT. The chain links TRBV6-1 to TRBJ1-6, with D tentatively TRBD1 (5 bases). The CDR3 is 13 amino acids. Germline V gives CDR1 MNHNS, CDR2 SASEGT. V was shortened by 1 base and J by 8 bases, with 6 bases between the two germline ends.

The genes are TRBV12-5 and TRBJ2-3; D is perhaps TRBD2 (5 bases). This CDR3 is 17 amino acids long. The germline V and J ends were trimmed by 1 base and 1 base, with 15 bases remaining between them. The germline CDR1 and CDR2 sequences are LGHNT and FRNRAP. CDR3: CASGLAGSLLGTDTQYF. For the CDR3, the DNA is TGTGCTAGTGGTTTGGCTGGGAGTCTTCTAGGCACAGATACGCAGTATTTT.

This sequence joins TRBV9 and TRBJ2-3, with D unclear. The germline gives CDR1 SGDLS, CDR2 YYNGEE. This CDR3 is built from 12 residues. V was clipped by 4 bases and J by 4 bases, with 7 bases between them. The CDR3 spells CASSPFSDTQYF. In DNA, the CDR3 is TGTGCCAGCAGCCCCTTCTCAGATACGCAGTATTTT.

V gene TRBV6-6 combines with J gene TRBJ2-5; 9 bases align to TRBD2. From germline, CDR1 is MNHNY and CDR2 SVGAGI (reference sequence). The J segment lost 2 bases and the V segment lost 2 bases, leaving 6 bases of the junction unmatched. The CDR3 consists of 16 residues. CDR3 nucleotides: TGTGCCAGCAGTTACGCTAGCGGGATCTCTCAAGAGACCCAGTACTTC. Translation: CASSYASGISQETQYF.

The rearrangement joins TRBV13 to TRBJ1-2, with TRBD1 matching over 8 bases. Germline values: CDR1 PRHDT, CDR2 FYEKMQ (reference sequence). The trim removed 5 bases at V and 4 bases at J, leaving 6 bases unmatched. The CDR3 is 14 amino acids. CDR3 sequence: CASSGQGNSYGYTF. The CDR3 DNA is TGTGCCAGCAGCGGACAGGGAAATAGCTATGGCTACACCTTC.

The chain employs TRBV19 and TRBJ2-1, with 12 bases aligning to TRBD2. Germline CDR1 is LNHDA and CDR2 is SQIVND (reference sequence). J lost 8 bases, V lost 2 bases, and 10 bases had no gene match. The CDR3 runs to 17 residues. The CDR3: CASSIRLAGGWGDEQFF. The CDR3 nucleotides read TGTGCCAGTAGTATACGGCTAGCGGGAGGGTGGGGCGATGAGCAGTTCTTC.

V usage is TRBV10-3 and J usage is TRBJ2-5; a weak D match, TRBD1 (5 bases). From germline, CDR1 is ENHRY and CDR2 SYGVKD. Deletions cut 6 bases from V and 5 bases from J, with 13 bases between. CDR3 size: 13 residues. The CDR3 protein is CAIRDPKGETQYF. CDR3 sequence (DNA): TGTGCCATCAGGGACCCTAAGGGGGAGACCCAGTACTTC.

V is TRBV6-5 and J is TRBJ1-2; 8 bases fit TRBD1. Germline CDR1 and CDR2: MNHEY and SVGAGI. This CDR3 is 13 amino acids long. V trimming: 6 bases; J trimming: 4 bases; junction bases outside the gene matches: 4. CDR3 amino acids: CASSPDRAYGYTF. CDR3 nucleotides: TGTGCCAGCAGCCCGGACAGGGCCTATGGCTACACCTTC.